This T cell receptor (beta chain) originates from a study of shared clonotypes between healthy human individuals. Concerning this clone itself: Its cognate antigen is unknown.

Per germline, CDR1 LNHDA and CDR2 SQIVND (reference sequence). There are 17 residues in the CDR3. With V trimmed by 5 bases and J by 5 bases, 11 bases remained unmatched. In the original analysis: For the immunoSEQ data, sequences were junction-only without quality scores, so filtering differed. Some clones are missing from TCRdb's copy, which holds only in-frame ones; the method was immunoSEQ multiplex PCR. V, J and clone size derive from that table, while D and trimming were established from the DNA sequence. Seen here are about 1.1 million clones, around three quarters observed once, and the top ten hold roughly 0.62%. Study conclusions and caveats: Owing to a small donor count, the genetic and exposure-history diversity represented was limited. Shared clonotypes across all four donors exceeded non-shared ones in generation probability. Shared across several donors were around 4.7% of the naive CD4 clonotypes.

This TCR came from a man aged 18-30 years in good health. Some clones in this sample may be carry-over from other donors' samples. Sequencing was performed on memory CD4+ T cells from PBMCs. Subset: CD45RA-negative fraction. This chain connects TRBV19 to TRBJ2-3, with 12 bases aligning to TRBD2. The CDR3 spells CASSHLLAGGPKDTQYF. CDR3 coding DNA: TGTGCCAGTAGTCACCTTCTAGCGGGAGGGCCAAAAGATACGCAGTATTTT. The entire variable domain, with the rest obtained from reference TRBV19 and TRBJ2-3, is as follows: DGGITQSPKYLFRKEGQNVTLSCEQNLNHDAMYWYRQDPGQGLRLIYYSQIVNDFQKGDIAEGYSVSREKKESFPLTVTSAQKNPTAFYLCASSHLLAGGPKDTQYFGPGTRLTVL.